The clone carrying this T cell receptor beta chain has more than one count but fewer than ten. Its cognate antigen is unknown. The germline V and J ends were trimmed by 0 bases and 0 bases, with 11 bases remaining between them. Germline V CDR1 and CDR2: SQVTM, ANQGSEA. This CDR3 region has 15 residues. The sample is drawn from a study of identical twins. MiXCR, applied by TCRdb to the 5' RACE reads, yields one record per CDR3 protein. In the table there are under 1 million distinct CDR3 sequences, about 12% of which are singletons. Study results and limitations: Memory repertoires lacked the insertion deficit that abundant cord blood beta clonotypes showed.

The donor group consisted entirely of healthy Caucasians. This same sample was also part of a study on yellow fever vaccine responses in identical twins.

The specimen was PBMCs. The genes are TRBV29-1 and TRBJ1-2, with D possibly matching TRBD1 (5 bases). The TCR was taken from a young woman in good health. This chain's CDR3 is CSVEDWSGSNYGYTF. CDR3 DNA: TGCAGCGTTGAAGATTGGTCAGGGTCTAACTATGGCTACACCTTC.